A selection of T cell receptor beta chains follows, all from one sample in a study of a mutant IDH1 vaccine in newly diagnosed glioma. Sequenced by immunoSEQ multiplex PCR; TCRdb stores in-frame clones only, minus some. The sample has around 50,000 clones; roughly 85% are singletons. The material sequenced was PBMCs, taken from a glioma patient treated with radiotherapy, temozolomide or both. The receptors originated from a man aged 35 to 55 with glioma. Each CDR3 is given with its conserved first and last residue. D genes are given only for firm matches. Size tells how often a clone was seen (once, few, many) or the class of an expanded clone, and some rows leave it out.

CDR3 protein: CASSHRMKGVGELFF
CDR3 DNA: TGTGCCAGCAGCCACCGGATGAAAGGGGTCGGGGAGCTGTTTTTT
V gene: TRBV7-9
J gene: TRBJ2-2
D gene: .
clone size: .
CDR3 length: 15

CDR3 protein: CASSLVSGNYNEQFF
CDR3 DNA: TGTGCCAGCAGCTTGGTTAGCGGGAATTACAATGAGCAGTTCTTC
V gene: TRBV5-5
J gene: TRBJ2-1
D gene: TRBD2
clone size: few
CDR3 length: 15

CDR3 protein: CASSIQPRGGNQPQHF
CDR3 DNA: TGTGCCAGTAGTATCCAGCCGAGGGGAGGCAATCAGCCCCAGCATTTT
V gene: TRBV19
J gene: TRBJ1-5
D gene: .
clone size: .
CDR3 length: 16

CDR3 protein: CASSFAQDANYGYTF
CDR3 DNA: TGTGCCAGCAGCTTTGCCCAGGACGCTAACTATGGCTACACCTTC
V gene: TRBV7-2
J gene: TRBJ1-2
D gene: .
clone size: .
CDR3 length: 15

CDR3 protein: CASSQDAGRAFF
CDR3 DNA: TGCGCCAGCAGCCAAGATGCAGGGCGGGCTTTCTTT
V gene: TRBV4-3
J gene: TRBJ1-1
D gene: .
clone size: .
CDR3 length: 12

CDR3 protein: CASSLVESSYEQYF
CDR3 DNA: TGCGCCAGCAGCTTGGTTGAGTCGTCCTACGAGCAGTACTTC
V gene: TRBV5-1
J gene: TRBJ2-7
D gene: .
clone size: .
CDR3 length: 14

CDR3 protein: CASSLRGTGRHGYTF
CDR3 DNA: TGTGCCAGCAGCTTACGAGGGACAGGTCGACATGGCTACACCTTC
V gene: TRBV9
J gene: TRBJ1-2
D gene: TRBD1
clone size: .
CDR3 length: 15

CDR3 protein: CASSPTSGSYEQYF
CDR3 DNA: TGTGCCAGCAGCCCGACTAGCGGGAGCTACGAGCAGTACTTC
V gene: TRBV7-2
J gene: TRBJ2-7
D gene: TRBD2
clone size: .
CDR3 length: 14

CDR3 protein: CASSLVRGDGYTF
CDR3 DNA: TGTGCCAGCAGCTTAGTTCGGGGGGATGGCTACACCTTC
V gene: TRBV7-9
J gene: TRBJ1-2
D gene: .
clone size: .
CDR3 length: 13

CDR3 protein: CASSFQRAGGEQYF
CDR3 DNA: TGTGCCAGCAGCTTTCAACGGGCCGGAGGGGAGCAGTACTTC
V gene: TRBV11-2
J gene: TRBJ2-7
D gene: .
clone size: .
CDR3 length: 14

CDR3 protein: CASSLSVGETQYF
CDR3 DNA: TGTGCCAGCAGCTTATCGGTGGGAGAGACCCAGTACTTC
V gene: TRBV5-5
J gene: TRBJ2-5
D gene: .
clone size: .
CDR3 length: 13

CDR3 protein: CASSARESGELFF
CDR3 DNA: TGTGCCAGCAGTGCGAGGGAATCCGGGGAGCTGTTTTTT
V gene: TRBV6-4
J gene: TRBJ2-2
D gene: .
clone size: .
CDR3 length: 13

CDR3 protein: CASSSRGSGNTIYF
CDR3 DNA: TGTGCCAGCAGCTCCCGGGGCTCTGGAAACACCATATATTTT
V gene: TRBV7-8
J gene: TRBJ1-3
D gene: .
clone size: .
CDR3 length: 14

CDR3 protein: CASSFRHRGETQYF
CDR3 DNA: TGTGCCAGCAGCTTCCGCCACAGGGGGGAGACCCAGTACTTC
V gene: TRBV5-6
J gene: TRBJ2-5
D gene: TRBD1
clone size: .
CDR3 length: 14

CDR3 protein: CASSLAGQSSGANVLTF
CDR3 DNA: TGTGCCAGCAGCTTAGCCGGACAGAGCTCTGGGGCCAACGTCCTGACTTTC
V gene: TRBV7-9
J gene: TRBJ2-6
D gene: .
clone size: .
CDR3 length: 17

CDR3 protein: CAWRGRGGSPLHF
CDR3 DNA: TGTGCCTGGAGGGGCCGGGGAGGATCACCCCTCCACTTT
V gene: TRBV30
J gene: TRBJ1-6
D gene: .
clone size: .
CDR3 length: 13

CDR3 protein: CASSLSLRGGDTQYF
CDR3 DNA: TGTGCCAGCAGCTTATCCCTGCGTGGCGGAGATACGCAGTATTTT
V gene: TRBV11-2
J gene: TRBJ2-3
D gene: .
clone size: .
CDR3 length: 15

CDR3 protein: CASSQRGRVGDEQYF
CDR3 DNA: TGTGCCAGCAGTCAACGGGGCAGGGTAGGGGACGAGCAGTACTTC
V gene: TRBV6-5
J gene: TRBJ2-7
D gene: .
clone size: .
CDR3 length: 15

CDR3 protein: CASSRPLRDNEQFF
CDR3 DNA: TGCGCCAGCAGCCGCCCACTCCGAGACAATGAGCAGTTCTTC
V gene: TRBV4-1
J gene: TRBJ2-1
D gene: .
clone size: .
CDR3 length: 14

CDR3 protein: CASSQVGRLAVGELFF
CDR3 DNA: TGCGCCAGCAGCCAAGTAGGGAGACTAGCTGTCGGGGAGCTGTTTTTT
V gene: TRBV4-3
J gene: TRBJ2-2
D gene: TRBD2
clone size: .
CDR3 length: 16

CDR3 protein: CASSLPGLSNEQYF
CDR3 DNA: TGCGCCAGCAGCTTGCCGGGACTCAGTAACGAGCAGTACTTC
V gene: TRBV5-1
J gene: TRBJ2-7
D gene: .
clone size: .
CDR3 length: 14

CDR3 protein: CASRRTGSAGYTF
CDR3 DNA: TGTGCCAGCAGGCGCACAGGGTCCGCTGGCTACACCTTC
V gene: TRBV2
J gene: TRBJ1-2
D gene: .
clone size: .
CDR3 length: 13

CDR3 protein: CASSLEGRGSYEQYF
CDR3 DNA: TGCGCCAGCAGCTTGGAGGGACGGGGGTCATACGAGCAGTACTTC
V gene: TRBV5-1
J gene: TRBJ2-7
D gene: .
clone size: .
CDR3 length: 15

CDR3 protein: CASSLSGQSTDTQYF
CDR3 DNA: TGTGCCAGCAGCTTATCTGGACAGAGCACAGATACGCAGTATTTT
V gene: TRBV7-2
J gene: TRBJ2-3
D gene: .
clone size: .
CDR3 length: 15

CDR3 protein: CASNTDALKNIQYF
CDR3 DNA: TGTGCCAGCAATACTGACGCCCTAAAAAACATTCAGTACTTC
V gene: TRBV6-1
J gene: TRBJ2-4
D gene: .
clone size: few
CDR3 length: 14

CDR3 protein: CASSPPGLAPYEQYF
CDR3 DNA: TGTGCCAGCAGTCCGCCGGGACTAGCCCCCTACGAGCAGTACTTC
V gene: TRBV27
J gene: TRBJ2-7
D gene: TRBD2
clone size: .
CDR3 length: 15

CDR3 protein: CASSGRGGVDTEAFF
CDR3 DNA: TGTGCCAGCAGTGGTCGGGGCGGGGTGGACACTGAAGCTTTCTTT
V gene: TRBV6-1
J gene: TRBJ1-1
D gene: .
clone size: .
CDR3 length: 15

CDR3 protein: CASRQGVGNQPQHF
CDR3 DNA: TGTGCCAGCAGACAGGGGGTTGGCAATCAGCCCCAGCATTTT
V gene: TRBV27
J gene: TRBJ1-5
D gene: TRBD1
clone size: .
CDR3 length: 14

CDR3 protein: CASSPTGRNSPLHF
CDR3 DNA: TGTGCCAGCTCACCAACAGGTCGAAATTCACCCCTCCACTTT
V gene: TRBV18
J gene: TRBJ1-6
D gene: .
clone size: .
CDR3 length: 14

CDR3 protein: CASRINRNIQYF
CDR3 DNA: TGTGCCAGCAGGATCAATCGGAACATTCAGTACTTC
V gene: TRBV6-1
J gene: TRBJ2-4
D gene: .
clone size: .
CDR3 length: 12

CDR3 protein: CASSQQLAGVIETQYF
CDR3 DNA: TGCGCCAGCAGCCAACAACTAGCGGGAGTAATTGAGACCCAGTACTTC
V gene: TRBV4-1
J gene: TRBJ2-5
D gene: TRBD2
clone size: .
CDR3 length: 16

CDR3 protein: CASSLNEKLFF
CDR3 DNA: TGCGCCAGCAGTCTTAATGAAAAACTGTTTTTT
V gene: TRBV4-1
J gene: TRBJ1-4
D gene: .
clone size: few
CDR3 length: 11

CDR3 protein: CASSLDLDREVQYF
CDR3 DNA: TGTGCCAGCAGCTTAGATCTGGACAGGGAGGTGCAGTACTTC
V gene: TRBV7-9
J gene: TRBJ2-7
D gene: TRBD1
clone size: once
CDR3 length: 14

CDR3 protein: CASTDSRAGAAYEQYF
CDR3 DNA: TGTGCCAGCACCGATTCTCGGGCAGGAGCGGCCTACGAGCAGTACTTC
V gene: TRBV6-6
J gene: TRBJ2-7
D gene: .
clone size: .
CDR3 length: 16

CDR3 protein: CASSLKGQQETQYF
CDR3 DNA: TGTGCCAGCAGCTTAAAGGGACAACAAGAGACCCAGTACTTC
V gene: TRBV7-9
J gene: TRBJ2-5
D gene: .
clone size: .
CDR3 length: 14

CDR3 protein: CASSPGVIREKLFF
CDR3 DNA: TGTGCCAGCAGCCCGGGGGTAATACGCGAAAAACTGTTTTTT
V gene: TRBV7-2
J gene: TRBJ1-4
D gene: .
clone size: .
CDR3 length: 14

CDR3 protein: CASSLGGGIEYF
CDR3 DNA: TGCGCCAGCAGCTTGGGAGGGGGAATCGAATACTTC
V gene: TRBV5-1
J gene: TRBJ2-4
D gene: .
clone size: .
CDR3 length: 12

CDR3 protein: CAINGDNTGELFF
CDR3 DNA: TGTGCCATCAATGGGGATAACACCGGGGAGCTGTTTTTT
V gene: TRBV10-3
J gene: TRBJ2-2
D gene: .
clone size: .
CDR3 length: 13

CDR3 protein: CATSRDTSGGYTEAFF
CDR3 DNA: TGTGCCACCAGCAGAGATACCTCAGGAGGCTACACTGAAGCTTTCTTT
V gene: TRBV15
J gene: TRBJ1-1
D gene: .
clone size: .
CDR3 length: 16

CDR3 protein: CSGGEGTWNEQFF
CDR3 DNA: TGCAGCGGAGGGGAGGGGACATGGAATGAGCAGTTCTTC
V gene: TRBV29-1
J gene: TRBJ2-1
D gene: .
clone size: medium-sized
CDR3 length: 13

CDR3 protein: CASSQDSRFYEQYF
CDR3 DNA: TGTGCCAGCAGCCAAGATTCGCGTTTCTACGAGCAGTACTTC
V gene: TRBV14
J gene: TRBJ2-7
D gene: .
clone size: once
CDR3 length: 14

CDR3 protein: CASSQVEQGDYGYTF
CDR3 DNA: TGCGCCAGCAGCCAAGTGGAACAGGGGGACTATGGCTACACCTTC
V gene: TRBV4-1
J gene: TRBJ1-2
D gene: TRBD1
clone size: .
CDR3 length: 15

CDR3 protein: CASSPRGGQNTGELFF
CDR3 DNA: TGTGCCAGCAGCCCCCGGGGCGGGCAGAACACCGGGGAGCTGTTTTTT
V gene: TRBV7-2
J gene: TRBJ2-2
D gene: .
clone size: once
CDR3 length: 16

CDR3 protein: CASTLAGVTDTQYF
CDR3 DNA: TGCGCCAGCACCCTAGCGGGAGTGACAGATACGCAGTATTTT
V gene: TRBV5-1
J gene: TRBJ2-3
D gene: TRBD2
clone size: .
CDR3 length: 14

CDR3 protein: CASSVRQGNNEQFF
CDR3 DNA: TGCGCCAGCAGCGTAAGACAGGGGAACAATGAGCAGTTCTTC
V gene: TRBV5-1
J gene: TRBJ2-1
D gene: TRBD1
clone size: .
CDR3 length: 14

CDR3 protein: CASRSGTSGSYEQYF
CDR3 DNA: TGTGCCAGCAGGTCCGGGACTAGCGGATCTTACGAGCAGTACTTC
V gene: TRBV6-5
J gene: TRBJ2-7
D gene: TRBD2
clone size: .
CDR3 length: 15

CDR3 protein: CASSPREGYSGNTIYF
CDR3 DNA: TGCGCCAGCAGCCCACGAGAGGGGTACTCAGGAAACACCATATATTTT
V gene: TRBV5-1
J gene: TRBJ1-3
D gene: .
clone size: .
CDR3 length: 16

CDR3 protein: CASSLGRTGKAPDEKLFF
CDR3 DNA: TGTGCCAGCAGCCTTGGGAGGACAGGGAAGGCTCCAGATGAAAAACTGTTTTTT
V gene: TRBV7-9
J gene: TRBJ1-4
D gene: TRBD1
clone size: once
CDR3 length: 18

CDR3 protein: CASSYGNSGTQYF
CDR3 DNA: TGTGCCAGCAGCTACGGGAATAGTGGTACGCAGTATTTT
V gene: TRBV7-9
J gene: TRBJ2-3
D gene: .
clone size: .
CDR3 length: 13

CDR3 protein: CASSFPSGNTEAFF
CDR3 DNA: TGTGCCAGCAGCTTTCCCTCGGGGAACACTGAAGCTTTCTTT
V gene: TRBV5-8
J gene: TRBJ1-1
D gene: .
clone size: .
CDR3 length: 14

CDR3 protein: CASSLQRQGWSEQYF
CDR3 DNA: TGTGCCAGCAGTCTTCAACGACAGGGGTGGAGCGAGCAGTACTTC
V gene: TRBV6-6
J gene: TRBJ2-7
D gene: TRBD1
clone size: .
CDR3 length: 15

CDR3 protein: CASSETGYTEDKNIQYF
CDR3 DNA: TGTGCCAGCAGTGAGACAGGGTATACGGAGGACAAAAACATTCAGTACTTC
V gene: TRBV2
J gene: TRBJ2-4
D gene: TRBD1
clone size: .
CDR3 length: 17

CDR3 protein: CASSLGSGQGLMNEQYF
CDR3 DNA: TGCGCCAGCAGCTTGGGCTCCGGACAGGGTCTAATGAACGAGCAGTACTTC
V gene: TRBV5-1
J gene: TRBJ2-7
D gene: TRBD1
clone size: .
CDR3 length: 17

CDR3 protein: CASNLPGTNTEAFF
CDR3 DNA: TGTGCCAGCAACCTCCCCGGGACGAACACTGAAGCTTTCTTT
V gene: TRBV5-6
J gene: TRBJ1-1
D gene: .
clone size: .
CDR3 length: 14

CDR3 protein: CASTMTATNEKLFF
CDR3 DNA: TGTGCCAGCACCATGACAGCAACTAATGAAAAACTGTTTTTT
V gene: TRBV6-5
J gene: TRBJ1-4
D gene: .
clone size: once
CDR3 length: 14